The next 21 T cell receptor beta chains were all read from a single sample in a study of blood T cell repertoires in COVID-19. The data were produced by immunoSEQ multiplex PCR, yet TCRdb's version contains in-frame clones alone and is incomplete. The sample carries over 200,000 clones, roughly 83% recorded once. Sequenced sample: peripheral blood. Receptors were obtained from a woman between 70 and 85 years old with active or convalescent COVID-19.

The gene calls are TRBV5-4 and TRBJ1-1; 7 nucleotides agree with TRBD1. Germline V lookup: CDR1 SGHNT, CDR2 YYREEE (reference sequence). The CDR3 covers 15 residues. The V segment lost 4 bases and the J segment 1 base; nucleotides outside the gene matches: 7. For the CDR3, the DNA is TGTGCCAGCAGCCTAAAGACAGGGAGGAACACTGAAGCTTTCTTT. Its translation is CASSLKTGRNTEAFF.

A word on this clone: Other DNA sequences of this sample code for an identical CDR3. The chain employs TRBV5-1 and TRBJ2-3; 8 positions match TRBD1. CDR1 is SGHRS and CDR2 is YFSETQ in the germline V gene. V shed 4 bases, J shed 3 bases, and the junction held 7 bases outside the gene matches. There are 15 residues in the CDR3. CDR3 bases: TGCGCCAGCAGCCCCGGACAGGGATCGACAGATACGCAGTATTTT. Amino acids: CASSPGQGSTDTQYF.

The rearrangement links TRBV18 to TRBJ1-2; D ambiguous. V lost 3 bases, J lost 0 bases, and 11 bases lay in between. CDR1 KGHSH and CDR2 LQKENI come from the germline V gene. The CDR3 runs to 15 residues. CDR3 bases: TGTGCCAGCTCACCGAGGGAGGCAGCTAACTATGGCTACACCTTC. Translation: CASSPREAANYGYTF. Based on the CDR3 plus reference TRBV18 and TRBJ1-2, the full variable domain is NAGVMQNPRHLVRRRGQEARLRCSPMKGHSHVYWYRQLPEEGLKFMVYLQKENIIDESGMPKERFSAEFPKEGPSILRIQQVVRGDSAAYFCASSPREAANYGYTFGSGTRLTVV.

V is TRBV11-3 and J is TRBJ1-1; no clear D. CDR1 and CDR2 (germline): SGHNT, YENEEA. This CDR3 region has 13 residues. V was cut by 5 bases and J by 1 base, with 8 bases left in between. The CDR3: CASSPNWNTEAFF. The CDR3 DNA is TGTGCCAGCAGCCCCAATTGGAACACTGAAGCTTTCTTT. Using reference TRBV11-3 and TRBJ1-1 for the parts outside the CDR3, the full variable domain is EAGVVQSPRYKIIEKKQPVAFWCNPISGHNTLYWYLQNLGQGPELLIRYENEEAVDDSQLPKDRFSAERLKGVDSTLKIQPAELGDSAVYLCASSPNWNTEAFFGQGTRLTVV.

This CDR3 is CASSALGPASLHF. The CDR3 DNA sequence: TGTGCCAGCAGTGCCCTGGGCCCGGCATCCCTCCACTTT. The chain links TRBV12-3 or TRBV12-4 to TRBJ1-6, with D unresolved. The CDR3 contains 13 residues. The germline V and J ends were trimmed by 5 bases and 14 bases, with 16 bases remaining between them.

The V and J genes are TRBV27 and TRBJ1-1; no reliable D call. The CDR3 is 13 amino acids. Deletions cut 7 bases from V and 1 base from J, with 10 bases between. The germline V gene encodes CDR1 MNHEY and CDR2 SMNVEV (reference sequence). The CDR3 DNA reads TGTGCCAGCACCGACACAGAGAACACTGAAGCTTTCTTT. Translating it yields CASTDTENTEAFF.

The rearrangement links TRBV28 to TRBJ1-4; tentatively, D is TRBD1 (6 bases). The CDR3 has 14 residues. Looked up from germline, CDR1 is MDHEN and CDR2 is SYDVKM. The V end lost 5 bases, the J end lost 6 bases, and 13 bases lay between the germline ends. The CDR3 nucleotides read TGTGCCAGCAGTCACGGGACAATCTATGAAAAACTGTTTTTT. Its translation: CASSHGTIYEKLFF.

The J gene is TRBJ1-4, the V gene TRBV4-1, with a tentative D call TRBD1 (5 bases). CDR1 is MGHRA, CDR2 YSYEKL, per germline. The CDR3 runs to 16 residues. The V and J ends lost 0 bases and 6 bases respectively, with 14 bases between them. CDR3 amino acids: CASSQDLRGLDEKLFF. In DNA form, the CDR3 reads TGCGCCAGCAGCCAAGATCTTAGGGGATTAGATGAAAAACTGTTTTTT.

The CDR3 coding sequence is TGTGCCAGCAGTTTACAGGGTGTACAGCAGCCCCAGCATTTT. Its translation: CASSLQGVQQPQHF. The chain is built from TRBV27 and TRBJ1-5; possible D gene TRBD1, 5 bases. CDR1 MNHEY and CDR2 SMNVEV come from the germline V gene (reference sequence). CDR3 length: 14 amino acids. Trimming took 2 bases from V and 7 from J, leaving 12 bases between them.

The chain has TRBV7-9 and TRBJ2-1; 12 bases align to TRBD2. Trimming took 3 bases from V and 4 from J; bases not matched to a gene: 10. The CDR3 runs to 18 residues. Germline-derived CDR1 and CDR2 are SEHNR and FQNEAQ (reference sequence). As DNA, the CDR3 is TGTGCCAGCAGCTTCCTAGCGGGAGGGGGTTCGCGTTACAATGAGCAGTTCTTC. It yields the protein CASSFLAGGGSRYNEQFF.

This rearrangement joins TRBV7-9 to TRBJ1-3; no clear D gene. CDR3 length: 14 residues. Germline lookup yields CDR1 SEHNR and CDR2 FQNEAQ (reference sequence). V lost 6 bases and J 0 bases, leaving 9 bases between the germline ends. The CDR3 sequence: CASRSQSSGNTIYF. The CDR3 bases are TGTGCCAGCAGATCACAGAGCTCTGGAAACACCATATATTTT.

This chain links TRBV3-1 (or the pseudogene TRBV3-2) with TRBJ2-7; D not certain. The CDR3 loop spans 14 amino acids. Germline loops: CDR1 LGHDT, CDR2 YNNKEL (reference sequence). With 3 bases removed from V and 5 bases from J, the gap between germline ends came to 14 bases. This CDR3 reads CASSHQHGVDEQYF. CDR3 sequence (DNA): TGTGCCAGCAGCCACCAGCACGGAGTGGACGAGCAGTACTTC.

The V call is TRBV5-1, the J call TRBJ2-7; 15 positions match TRBD2. The CDR3 totals 17 residues. The V gene end was trimmed by 4 bases and the J gene end by 2 bases; junction bases not matched to a gene: 7. The V gene's germline CDR1 is SGHRS and CDR2 YFSETQ. The CDR3 region has the DNA TGCGCCAGCAGCCTGGGACTAGCGGGAGGCACAACCTACGAGCAGTACTTC. Its translation is CASSLGLAGGTTYEQYF.

The gene calls are TRBV4-2 and TRBJ2-1, with D possibly matching TRBD2 (6 bases). This CDR3 is 14 amino acids long. V was cut by 5 bases and J by 6 bases, with 14 bases left in between. CDR1 and CDR2 (germline): LGHNA, YNFKEQ. The CDR3 bases are TGTGCCAGCAGCGCACGGGGGTTATCCAATGAGCAGTTCTTC. Translation: CASSARGLSNEQFF.

The genes are TRBV25-1 and TRBJ1-1; maybe TRBD1 (5 bases). The V end was cut by 4 bases, the J end by 5 bases, with 11 bases between. Germline assignment: CDR1 MGHDK and CDR2 SYGVNS. This CDR3 is built from 13 residues. Here the CDR3 DNA reads TGTGCCAGCAGTGCCCAGGCAGGGACTGAAGCTTTCTTT. Residues: CASSAQAGTEAFF. The full variable domain, in which reference TRBV25-1 and TRBJ1-1 provide the parts outside the CDR3, is EADIYQTPRYLVIGTGKKITLECSQTMGHDKMYWYQQDPGMELHLIHYSYGVNSTEKGDLSSESTVSRIRTEHFPLTLESARPSHTSQYLCASSAQAGTEAFFGQGTRLTVV.

As to this clone: Other nucleotide sequences from this sample produce the same CDR3. The chain links TRBV19 to TRBJ2-6, with 11 bases aligning to TRBD1. The CDR3 length is 16 residues. Germline trimming cut 5 bases from V and 2 bases from J; bases unmatched to any gene: 2. CDR1 is LNHDA and CDR2 is SQIVND in the germline V gene (reference sequence). DNA for the CDR3: TGTGCCAGTAGTTGGACAGGGGGCGCTGGGGCCAACGTCCTGACTTTC. Amino acids: CASSWTGGAGANVLTF. The full variable domain, its missing parts supplied by reference TRBV19 and TRBJ2-6, is DGGITQSPKYLFRKEGQNVTLSCEQNLNHDAMYWYRQDPGQGLRLIYYSQIVNDFQKGDIAEGYSVSREKKESFPLTVTSAQKNPTAFYLCASSWTGGAGANVLTFGAGSRLTVL.

This clone has just one count. This rearrangement joins TRBV4-3 to TRBJ1-5; D is unresolved. The V gene's germline CDR1 is LGHNA and CDR2 YSLEER. V shed 0 bases and J shed 4 bases, with 10 bases lying between them. The CDR3 has 15 residues. The CDR3 coding sequence is TGCGCCAGCAGCCAAGATCTACCGGTGAATCAGCCCCAGCATTTT. It translates to CASSQDLPVNQPQHF.

Written as DNA, the CDR3 is TGTGCCAGCAGTGACCGAGACAGGGGGCCCGGGGAGCTGTTTTTT. Its translation is CASSDRDRGPGELFF. V and J are TRBV2 and TRBJ2-2, with 10 bases identical to TRBD1. The CDR3 is 15 residues long. V lost 3 bases and J lost 6; bases outside the gene matches: 4. CDR1 and CDR2 (germline): SNHLY, FYNNEI.

The chain uses TRBV19 and TRBJ2-7; the match to TRBD1 covers 9 bases. V lost 5 bases and J lost 4; bases outside the gene matches: 6. CDR1 is LNHDA and CDR2 is SQIVND in the germline V gene (reference sequence). The CDR3 covers 14 residues. DNA of the CDR3: TGTGCCAGTAGTGCACAGGGGGCAGGATACGAGCAGTACTTC. Translating gives CASSAQGAGYEQYF.

The rearrangement links TRBV13 to TRBJ1-3; TRBD1 might be the D (6 bases). The CDR3 length is 15 residues. V lost 6 bases and J lost 0, with 12 bases in between. Looked up from germline, CDR1 is PRHDT and CDR2 is FYEKMQ (reference sequence). CDR3 region: CASRKDSLSGNTIYF. CDR3 nucleotide sequence: TGTGCCAGCAGAAAGGACAGTCTCTCTGGAAACACCATATATTTT. The full variable domain, its missing parts supplied by reference TRBV13 and TRBJ1-3, is AAGVIQSPRHLIKEKRETATLKCYPIPRHDTVYWYQQGPGQDPQFLISFYEKMQSDKGSIPDRFSAQQFSDYHSELNMSSLELGDSALYFCASRKDSLSGNTIYFGEGSWLTVV.

The CDR3 DNA follows: TGTGCCAGCAGCCCCTCCAGTTATGATACGCAGTATTTT. Amino acid sequence: CASSPSSYDTQYF. This chain links TRBV7-6 with TRBJ2-3; D gene unclear. V lost 5 bases and J 6 bases, leaving 12 bases between the germline ends. Germline CDR1 and CDR2: SGHVS and FNYEAQ. The CDR3 totals 13 residues.